The 27 T cell receptor beta chains below all came from one sample that was sequenced in a study of cytomegalovirus exposure and HLA in healthy donors. PCR primers comprised 60 Vbeta and 13 Jbeta primers. The assay was immunoSEQ multiplex PCR, and TCRdb's table has in-frame clones only and misses some. This table has about 140,000 clones, around 80% appearing once. Sequenced: PBMCs. The source of these receptors is a middle-aged woman in good health and CMV-seronegative.

This rearrangement joins TRBV28 to TRBJ2-7; a weak D match, TRBD2 (6 bases). The germline V gene has CDR1 MDHEN and CDR2 SYDVKM. Trimming stripped 6 bases from V and 4 bases from J, with 10 bases between. The CDR3 loop spans 12 amino acids. The CDR3 is CASRGLGYEQYF. CDR3 nucleotide sequence: TGTGCCAGCAGGGGACTCGGTTACGAGCAGTACTTC.

The rearrangement links TRBV19 to TRBJ2-5; 9 positions match TRBD1. Looked up from germline, CDR1 is LNHDA and CDR2 is SQIVND (reference sequence). There are 14 residues in the CDR3. The J segment lost 1 base and the V segment lost 3 bases, leaving 0 bases of the junction unmatched. CDR3 residues: CASSMGQGQETQYF. CDR3 nucleotides: TGTGCCAGTAGTATGGGACAGGGCCAAGAGACCCAGTACTTC.

V gene TRBV14 combines with J gene TRBJ2-5; 10 bases are a match to TRBD2. CDR3 length equals 16 residues. CDR1 is SGHDN and CDR2 is FVKESK in the germline V gene. J lost 5 bases, V lost 3 bases, and 9 bases had no gene match. CDR3 in amino acids: CASSQSGRARVETQYF. The DNA of the CDR3 is TGTGCCAGCAGCCAGAGCGGGAGGGCCCGGGTGGAGACCCAGTACTTC.

The chain carries TRBV5-5 and TRBJ2-7; TRBD1 is a possible D gene (6 bases). Germline loops: CDR1 SGHKS, CDR2 YYEKEE (reference sequence). Trimming stripped 0 bases from V and 0 bases from J, with 13 bases between. This CDR3 contains 16 residues. The CDR3 sequence: CASSLGGQSSSYEQYF. CDR3 nucleotide sequence: TGTGCCAGCAGCTTGGGCGGACAGTCAAGCTCCTACGAGCAGTACTTC. Full variable domain (missing parts from reference TRBV5-5 and TRBJ2-7): DAGVTQSPTHLIKTRGQQVTLRCSPISGHKSVSWYQQVLGQGPQFIFQYYEKEERGRGNFPDRFSARQFPNYSSELNVNALLLGDSALYLCASSLGGQSSSYEQYFGPGTRLTVT.

This chain connects TRBV12-5 to TRBJ2-5; tentative D call: TRBD1 (6 bases). With 5 bases removed from V and 2 bases from J, the gap between germline ends came to 12 bases. Germline V CDR1 and CDR2: LGHNT, FRNRAP. This CDR3 region has 14 residues. CDR3: CASGPGQTQETQYF. In DNA form, the CDR3 reads TGTGCTAGTGGTCCTGGACAGACTCAAGAGACCCAGTACTTC.

The chain joins TRBV9 to TRBJ2-3; D remains ambiguous. The CDR3 extends over 15 amino acids. V was clipped by 2 bases and J by 2 bases, with 12 bases between them. Germline CDR1 reads SGDLS; CDR2 reads YYNGEE. CDR3 in DNA: TGTGCCAGCAGCGTGCGTTCTTCAATCACAGATACGCAGTATTTT. Translation gives CASSVRSSITDTQYF. Drawing the rest from reference TRBV9 and TRBJ2-3, the complete variable domain is DSGVTQTPKHLITATGQRVTLRCSPRSGDLSVYWYQQSLDQGLQFLIQYYNGEERAKGNILERFSAQQFPDLHSELNLSSLELGDSALYFCASSVRSSITDTQYFGPGTRLTVL.

The V and J genes are TRBV29-1 and TRBJ2-2; tentatively, D is TRBD1 (6 bases). Germline V gives CDR1 SQVTM, CDR2 ANQGSEA. Trimming removed 7 bases from V and 6 bases from J, with 18 bases in between. The CDR3 spans 14 residues. CDR3 region: CSAKIPGEAGELFF. The CDR3 nucleotides are TGCAGCGCGAAGATTCCAGGGGAAGCCGGGGAGCTGTTTTTT.

This clone showed up just once. Mismatch with germline at one junction end may stem from a read error. V and J are TRBV7-7 and TRBJ2-1; TRBD2 matches at 12 bases. This CDR3 comprises 16 residues. Germline CDR1 is SSHAT and CDR2 is FNYEAQ (reference sequence). CDR3 sequence: CASSSSSGRDYNEQFF. In DNA form, the CDR3 reads TGTGCTAGCAGCTCCTCTAGCGGGAGGGACTACAATGAGCAGTTCTTC.

The chain uses TRBV11-3 and TRBJ2-3; D perhaps matches TRBD2 (7 bases). V dropped 3 bases and J dropped 3 bases, with 10 bases sitting between them. The germline V gene has CDR1 SGHNT and CDR2 YENEEA. The CDR3 runs to 14 residues. CDR3 loop: CASSFAGATDTQYF. The CDR3, as DNA: TGTGCCAGCAGCTTCGCGGGGGCAACAGATACGCAGTATTTT.

The V call is TRBV6-6, the J call TRBJ2-5; 9 nucleotides agree with TRBD1. The length of the CDR3 is 16 residues. The V and J ends lost 4 bases and 7 bases, in that order; junction bases with no gene match: 13. Germline CDR1 and CDR2: MNHNY and SVGAGI (reference sequence). The CDR3 is CASSSYWTGEDGTQYF. The CDR3 DNA reads TGTGCCAGCAGTTCATATTGGACAGGGGAGGATGGGACCCAGTACTTC.

This clone was seen a single time. The V and J genes are TRBV28 and TRBJ1-1, with 8 bases identical to TRBD1. V was clipped by 6 bases and J by 4 bases; unmatched bases: 7. There are 14 residues in the CDR3. Germline CDR1 and CDR2: MDHEN and SYDVKM. The CDR3 loop reads CASSKGQGPTEAFF. In DNA form, the CDR3 reads TGTGCCAGCAGCAAAGGACAGGGTCCCACTGAAGCTTTCTTT.

This clone was found a few times. The chain recombines TRBV5-1 with TRBJ1-1; 8 positions match TRBD1. The CDR3 is 15 residues long. J lost 3 bases, V lost 3 bases, and 7 bases had no gene match. Germline lookup yields CDR1 SGHRS and CDR2 YFSETQ. The CDR3 coding sequence is TGCGCCAGCAGCTCCAGACAGGGGAGGGACACTGAAGCTTTCTTT. Translating it yields CASSSRQGRDTEAFF.

CDR3 bases: TGTGCAAGTCGCTTAATTTTAGGGACTAGCGGGAGCTATGAGCAGTTCTTC. Amino acid sequence: CASRLILGTSGSYEQFF. The J gene is TRBJ2-1, the V gene TRBV12-2; TRBD2 reflects the table's D call only, with no check against the DNA. TRBV12-2 is described as a pseudogene. The CDR3 totals 17 residues.

Concerning this clone itself: Just one base apart from a much larger clone, this may be a read error. The chain carries TRBV7-6 and TRBJ2-1, with D perhaps TRBD1 (5 bases). In germline, CDR1 is SGHVS, CDR2 FNYEAQ. V was clipped by 1 base and J by 8 bases, with 6 bases between them. The CDR3 sequence is 12 residues long. The CDR3 is CASSLVRDEQFF. The CDR3 region has the DNA TGTGCCAGCAGCTTAGTCAGGGATGAGCAGTTCTTC.

The chain is built from TRBV2 and TRBJ2-3; D might be TRBD2 (5 bases). The V end was cut by 6 bases, the J end by 0 bases, with 13 bases between. CDR1 is SNHLY and CDR2 is FYNNEI in the germline V gene. The CDR3 sequence is 15 residues long. CDR3 amino acids: CASRALVISTDTQYF. For the CDR3, the DNA is TGTGCCAGCAGAGCACTAGTGATTAGCACAGATACGCAGTATTTT.

This chain links TRBV2 with TRBJ2-5, with D perhaps TRBD2 (6 bases). The V gene lost 2 bases and the J gene lost 9 bases, with 13 bases spanning the gap. Germline assignment: CDR1 SNHLY and CDR2 FYNNEI. The CDR3 has 13 amino acids. CDR3 in amino acids: CASSERGGLAQYF. The CDR3 region has the DNA TGTGCCAGCAGTGAAAGGGGAGGATTGGCCCAGTACTTC.

The chain joins TRBV7-8 to TRBJ1-1; tentative D call: TRBD1 (5 bases). The CDR3 loop spans 14 amino acids. V lost 1 base and J 5 bases, leaving 11 bases between the germline ends. Germline CDR1 reads SGHVS; CDR2 reads FQNEAQ. CDR3 residues: CASSLGQGMTEAFF. CDR3 sequence (DNA): TGTGCCAGCAGCTTAGGCCAGGGTATGACTGAAGCTTTCTTT.

This clone was picked up one time. The genes are TRBV6-6 and TRBJ1-2; the D is unclear. The V gene lost 2 bases and the J gene lost 6 bases, with 10 bases spanning the gap. This CDR3 spans 13 amino acids. The germline V gene has CDR1 MNHNY and CDR2 SVGAGI (reference sequence). CDR3 in DNA: TGTGCCAGCAGTTACGCCTCATCGGATGGCTACACCTTC. Its protein product is CASSYASSDGYTF.

Of note for this clone: The identical CDR3 is also encoded by other nucleotide sequences in the sample. This sequence joins TRBV28 and TRBJ2-5; D gene uncertain. Germline V CDR1 and CDR2: MDHEN, SYDVKM. There are 11 residues in the CDR3. V lost 2 bases and J lost 5, with 3 bases in between. CDR3 residues: CASSLEETQYF. The CDR3 DNA sequence: TGTGCCAGCAGTTTAGAGGAGACCCAGTACTTC.

In this sample, this clone turned up once. The gene calls are TRBV5-4 and TRBJ2-7, with D possibly being TRBD1 (5 bases). The V gene lost 9 bases and the J gene lost 5 bases, with 18 bases spanning the gap. This CDR3 spans 13 amino acids. Germline CDR1 and CDR2: SGHNT and YYREEE (reference sequence). CDR3 nucleotide sequence: TGTGCCACCGCAGGGTTCCGCGGAGACGAGCAGTACTTC. Protein sequence: CATAGFRGDEQYF. Full variable domain (outside the CDR3, taken from reference TRBV5-4 and TRBJ2-7): ETGVTQSPTHLIKTRGQQVTLRCSSQSGHNTVSWYQQALGQGPQFIFQYYREEENGRGNFPPRFSGLQFPNYSSELNVNALELDDSALYLCATAGFRGDEQYFGPGTRLTVT.

This clone occurred once. This chain joins TRBV5-1 and TRBJ2-7; 10 bases fit TRBD1. The junction had 14 bases not matched to a gene; V was cut back by 4 bases and J by 7 bases. The length of the CDR3 is 16 residues. Germline V gene sequence: CDR1 SGHRS, CDR2 YFSETQ. As DNA, the CDR3 is TGCGCCAGCAGCCCGAGGGTAAGCGACAGGGGGCGGGAGCAGTACTTC. It is translated as CASSPRVSDRGREQYF.

The rearrangement links TRBV4-3 to TRBJ2-7, with unresolved D. The length of the CDR3 is 14 residues. Germline CDR1 and CDR2: LGHNA and YSLEER. Trimming cost V 0 bases and J 4 bases, with 10 bases left between them. CDR3 nucleotides: TGCGCCAGCAGCCAAGAACCAGGCAGTTACGAGCAGTACTTC. It is translated as CASSQEPGSYEQYF.

The count of this clone is one. The CDR3 spells CASSFSPGQSTDTQYF. CDR3 coding DNA: TGTGCCAGCAGTTTCTCCCCGGGACAAAGCACAGATACGCAGTATTTT. The genes are TRBV28 and TRBJ2-3; TRBD1 is a possible D gene (6 bases). V was shortened by 3 bases and J by 0 bases, with 13 bases between the two germline ends. The germline V gene encodes CDR1 MDHEN and CDR2 SYDVKM. The CDR3 is 16 residues long.

The genes are TRBV4-3 and TRBJ2-3; TRBD2 matches at 7 bases. The CDR3 contains 18 residues. V shed 0 bases and J 2 bases; nucleotides not matched to a gene: 11. The germline CDR1 and CDR2 sequences are LGHNA and YSLEER. CDR3 in amino acids: CASSQDWGGAGPTDTQYF. Here the CDR3 DNA reads TGCGCCAGCAGCCAAGATTGGGGGGGAGCGGGCCCCACAGATACGCAGTATTTT.

The chain has TRBV15 and TRBJ1-2; 9 bases are a match to TRBD1. The trim removed 3 bases at V and 5 bases at J, leaving 13 bases unmatched. Germline V lookup: CDR1 LNHNV, CDR2 YYDKDF (reference sequence). The CDR3 extends over 17 amino acids. The CDR3 sequence is CATSSSQGDRDPYGYTF. The CDR3 DNA reads as TGTGCCACCAGCAGTTCCCAGGGGGACAGGGATCCGTATGGCTACACCTTC.

V usage is TRBV7-8 and J usage is TRBJ1-5; no reliable D call. This CDR3 is 15 amino acids long. Deletions cut 3 bases from V and 1 base from J, with 10 bases between. Germline V lookup: CDR1 SGHVS, CDR2 FQNEAQ. The DNA for the CDR3 is TGTGCCAGCAGCTTGAGGGCGGGGAGCAATCAGCCCCAGCATTTT. Translation: CASSLRAGSNQPQHF. The variable domain in full, completed from reference TRBV7-8 and TRBJ1-5, reads GAGVSQSPRYKVAKRGQDVALRCDPISGHVSLFWYQQALGQGPEFLTYFQNEAQLDKSGLPSDRFFAERPEGSVSTLKIQRTQQEDSAVYLCASSLRAGSNQPQHFGDGTRLSIL.

The chain joins TRBV4-3 to TRBJ2-3; 7 bases line up with TRBD1. Per the germline V gene, CDR1 is LGHNA and CDR2 is YSLEER. The CDR3 has 16 residues. The V segment lost 0 bases and the J segment 6 bases; nucleotides outside the gene matches: 9. The CDR3 sequence: CASSQDGGQYVDTQYF. DNA for the CDR3: TGCGCCAGCAGCCAAGATGGGGGACAGTACGTGGATACGCAGTATTTT.